These 27 T cell receptor beta chains were sequenced from one sample in a study of shared clonotypes between healthy human individuals. The method was immunoSEQ multiplex PCR; TCRdb's version includes in-frame clones alone and lacks a portion of them. The sample has some 550,000 clones; approximately 97% are singletons. Source material: naive CD4+ T cells sorted from blood. Subset described: CD45RA+ positively selected. The receptors stem from a woman under 40 in good health.

This rearrangement joins TRBV7-6 to TRBJ2-3; the match to TRBD2 covers 7 bases. After removal of 3 bases from V and 2 bases from J, the junction contained 5 bases not matched to a gene. This CDR3 comprises 15 residues. The germline V gene has CDR1 SGHVS and CDR2 FNYEAQ. The CDR3 DNA is TGTGCCAGCAGCTTTAGCGGGTCACACACAGATACGCAGTATTTT. Translation gives CASSFSGSHTDTQYF.

The chain combines TRBV7-9 with TRBJ2-7, with D perhaps being TRBD1 or TRBD2 (7 bases each). The CDR3 loop spans 15 amino acids. Trimming cost V 2 bases and J 2 bases, with 13 bases left between them. The V gene's germline CDR1 is SEHNR and CDR2 FQNEAQ (reference sequence). CDR3 DNA: TGTGCCAGCAGCTTAAAGGCAGGGGGGGCCTACGAGCAGTACTTC. It is translated as CASSLKAGGAYEQYF.

V usage is TRBV5-8 and J usage is TRBJ2-3; D may be TRBD1 (6 bases). Germline V gives CDR1 SGHTS, CDR2 YDEGEE. The CDR3 extends over 16 amino acids. V lost 4 bases, J lost 2 bases, and 17 bases lay in between. The CDR3 reads CASSLGAGTHTDTQYF. CDR3 DNA: TGTGCCAGCAGCCTGGGGGCGGGCACTCACACAGATACGCAGTATTTT. Looking up the rest from reference TRBV5-8 and TRBJ2-3 gives the full variable domain: EAGVTQSPTHLIKTRGQQATLRCSPISGHTSVYWYQQALGLGLQFLLWYDEGEERNRGNFPPRFSGRQFPNYSSELNVNALELEDSALYLCASSLGAGTHTDTQYFGPGTRLTVL.

The V and J genes are TRBV28 and TRBJ2-7, with 7 bases aligning to TRBD1. Trimming at V came to 8 bases and at J to 4 bases, leaving 8 bases not matched to a gene. Germline V gives CDR1 MDHEN, CDR2 SYDVKM. The CDR3 is made up of 13 amino acids. In DNA form, the CDR3 reads TGTGCCAGCGGGTGGACAGGAAATTACGAGCAGTACTTC. Its translation is CASGWTGNYEQYF.

The chain uses TRBV7-9 and TRBJ1-1, with 9 bases lining up with TRBD1. After removal of 5 bases from V and 3 bases from J, the junction contained 4 bases not matched to a gene. This CDR3 is built from 14 residues. Germline values: CDR1 SEHNR, CDR2 FQNEAQ (reference sequence). The CDR3 loop is CASSPGQGYTEAFF. CDR3 DNA sequence: TGTGCCAGCAGCCCCGGACAGGGGTACACTGAAGCTTTCTTT.

The chain recombines TRBV4-1 with TRBJ1-2; 9 bases map to TRBD1. Germline values: CDR1 MGHRA, CDR2 YSYEKL. V lost 1 base and J lost 4; bases outside the gene matches: 13. This CDR3 comprises 18 residues. DNA of the CDR3: TGCGCCAGCAGCCAAGGCGGGACAGGGCAAGGGTATGGCTATGGCTACACCTTC. Translation gives CASSQGGTGQGYGYGYTF.

The chain employs TRBV5-1 and TRBJ2-1; 12 bases are a match to TRBD2. There are 16 residues in the CDR3. In germline, CDR1 is SGHRS, CDR2 YFSETQ. Losses at the gene ends were 4 bases for V and 2 bases for J; bases not matched to a gene: 4. CDR3 region: CASSGGLAGTYNEQFF. CDR3 DNA: TGCGCCAGCAGCGGAGGACTAGCGGGAACCTACAATGAGCAGTTCTTC.

This chain uses TRBV11-2 with TRBJ2-1; 13 bases are a match to TRBD2. Trimming removed 3 bases from V and 7 bases from J; junction bases left unmatched: 3. The germline V gene has CDR1 SGHAT and CDR2 FQNNGV. This CDR3 is built from 15 residues. In nucleotides, the CDR3 is TGTGCCAGCAGCTTCGAACTAGCGGGAGGGAATGAGCAGTTCTTC. Its protein product is CASSFELAGGNEQFF.

The chain uses TRBV6-1 and TRBJ1-2; no firm D call. The germline CDR1 and CDR2 sequences are MNHNS and SASEGT. Trimming removed 4 bases from V and 4 bases from J, with 7 bases in between. The CDR3 length is 12 residues. The CDR3 DNA sequence: TGTGCCAGCAGTGGGACCGGCTATGGCTACACCTTC. Translating it yields CASSGTGYGYTF.

This rearrangement joins TRBV11-2 to TRBJ2-1; 8 bases match TRBD2. CDR1 is SGHAT and CDR2 is FQNNGV in the germline V gene. The CDR3 length is 15 residues. With 4 bases clipped from V and 8 bases from J, the junction kept 10 bases outside the gene matches. This chain's CDR3 is CASSSSSGRGDEQFF. CDR3 nucleotide sequence: TGTGCCAGCAGCTCTAGCAGCGGGAGAGGCGATGAGCAGTTCTTC.

The chain joins TRBV28 to TRBJ1-2; maybe TRBD1 (5 bases). From germline, CDR1 is MDHEN and CDR2 SYDVKM. The CDR3 is 14 amino acids. V lost 5 bases to trimming and J lost 7 bases, with 17 bases between them. In DNA form, the CDR3 reads TGTGCCAGCAGTCGAGGGACCGCTCCGCCTGGCTACACCTTC. Its protein is CASSRGTAPPGYTF.

The chain has TRBV5-1 and TRBJ1-2; D uncertain. Germline V gives CDR1 SGHRS, CDR2 YFSETQ. The CDR3 is 15 amino acids. V was cut by 4 bases and J by 0 bases, with 13 bases left in between. In DNA form, the CDR3 reads TGCGCCAGCAGCCCAGATCCGTCAGCTAACTATGGCTACACCTTC. It yields the protein CASSPDPSANYGYTF.

This chain links TRBV28 with TRBJ2-2, with 7 bases lining up with TRBD1. CDR3 length: 15 residues. Germline CDR1 and CDR2: MDHEN and SYDVKM. As DNA, the CDR3 is TGTGCAACCCGAGGGAGACAGGGTGGCACCGGGGAGCTGTTTTTT. Translating it yields CATRGRQGGTGELFF.

This clone appeared a single time. This sequence joins TRBV7-2 and TRBJ1-1; a weak D match, TRBD1 (5 bases). V was pared by 0 bases and J by 5 bases, with 13 bases between. The CDR3 runs 15 residues. Germline-derived CDR1 and CDR2 are SGHTA and FQGNSA. CDR3 bases: TGTGCCAGCAGCTTAGCATCGGGGGTAGGGACTGAAGCTTTCTTT. Amino acids: CASSLASGVGTEAFF.

The chain employs TRBV6-6 and TRBJ2-7; D is unclear. The CDR3 spans 16 residues. V was pared by 0 bases and J by 3 bases, with 15 bases between. The germline V gene encodes CDR1 MNHNY and CDR2 SVGAGI (reference sequence). This chain's CDR3 is CASSYSTNSPYYEQYF. DNA of the CDR3: TGTGCCAGCAGTTACTCAACCAATAGCCCCTACTACGAGCAGTACTTC.

This clone came up once. The chain employs TRBV28 and TRBJ1-5; tentatively, D is TRBD1 (6 bases). The CDR3 has 17 residues. V was clipped by 3 bases and J by 0 bases, with 15 bases between them. Germline CDR1 reads MDHEN; CDR2 reads SYDVKM. CDR3 in amino acids: CASSLLQGQGSNQPQHF. CDR3 nucleotides: TGTGCCAGCAGTTTGTTACAGGGTCAGGGTAGCAATCAGCCCCAGCATTTT.

The rearrangement uses TRBV28 and TRBJ2-3, with a weak D call TRBD2 (6 bases). Between the trimmed V and J ends, which lost 6 bases and 2 bases, there was a span of 15 bases. This CDR3 contains 15 residues. From germline, CDR1 is MDHEN and CDR2 SYDVKM. CDR3 bases: TGTGCCAGCAGCTCCGTTGAGCGGGTCACAGATACGCAGTATTTT. Translated: CASSSVERVTDTQYF.

The V and J genes are TRBV19 and TRBJ2-2; TRBD2 matches at 8 bases. J lost 2 bases, V lost 7 bases, and 9 bases had no gene match. CDR1 and CDR2 from the germline V gene are LNHDA and SQIVND (reference sequence). CDR3 size: 16 residues. DNA for the CDR3: TGTGCCAGTACCGGACGGGGGGGCCCAAACACCGGGGAGCTGTTTTTT. Translation: CASTGRGGPNTGELFF.

This chain joins TRBV28 and TRBJ2-7, with D perhaps matching TRBD2 (5 bases). The CDR3 contains 14 residues. The germline V gene has CDR1 MDHEN and CDR2 SYDVKM. V lost 4 bases, J lost 3 bases, and 13 bases lay in between. CDR3 sequence: CASSSPPGDYEQYF. The CDR3 DNA follows: TGTGCCAGCAGTTCGCCCCCCGGGGACTACGAGCAGTACTTC.

V is TRBV5-1 and J is TRBJ2-1; D is perhaps TRBD1 (6 bases). Germline values: CDR1 SGHRS, CDR2 YFSETQ. This CDR3 contains 16 residues. V dropped 0 bases and J dropped 7 bases, with 17 bases sitting between them. This CDR3 is CASSLESGAAFNEQFF. The CDR3 nucleotides read TGCGCCAGCAGCTTGGAGTCAGGGGCGGCATTTAATGAGCAGTTCTTC.

The CDR3 nucleotides read TGTGCCAGCACCTTAAGGGCCCGGCACTACAATGAGCAGTTCTTC. This translates into CASTLRARHYNEQFF. V is TRBV28 and J is TRBJ2-1; no definite D call. The CDR3 totals 15 residues. V lost 7 bases, J lost 3 bases, and 16 bases lay in between. Germline CDR1 is MDHEN and CDR2 is SYDVKM. The full variable domain, its missing parts supplied by reference TRBV28 and TRBJ2-1, is DVKVTQSSRYLVKRTGEKVFLECVQDMDHENMFWYRQDPGLGLRLIYFSYDVKMKEKGDIPEGYSVSREKKERFSLILESASTNQTSMYLCASTLRARHYNEQFFGPGTRLTVL.

The J gene is TRBJ2-1, the V gene TRBV29-1; perhaps TRBD2 as D (5 bases). V was trimmed by 7 bases and J by 8 bases, leaving 15 bases between them. CDR1 is SQVTM and CDR2 is ANQGSEA in the germline V gene. This CDR3 is 12 amino acids long. The CDR3 nucleotides are TGCAGCGCAAAAACTAGTAGCCATGAGCAGTTCTTC. Its translation is CSAKTSSHEQFF.

This clone was seen once. CDR3 nucleotides: TGTGCCAGTAGTATAAGTCATGGCGGGAGGGCCTCCGAGCAGTACTTC. It yields the protein CASSISHGGRASEQYF. This chain links TRBV19 with TRBJ2-7, with 9 bases lining up with TRBD2. The CDR3 consists of 16 residues. With 2 bases clipped from V and 6 bases from J, the junction kept 11 bases outside the gene matches. The V gene's germline CDR1 is LNHDA and CDR2 SQIVND (reference sequence).

The rearrangement links TRBV19 to TRBJ1-1; D possibly corresponds to TRBD1 (6 bases). The length of the CDR3 is 13 residues. Germline V lookup: CDR1 LNHDA, CDR2 SQIVND (reference sequence). V lost 0 bases to trimming and J lost 12 bases, with 14 bases between them. DNA for the CDR3: TGTGCCAGTAGTATAGAGGGACATCTTGCAACTTTCTTT. This sequence encodes CASSIEGHLATFF.

The chain links TRBV6-1 to TRBJ2-1; D possibly corresponds to TRBD2 (6 bases). Germline CDR1 MNHNS, CDR2 SASEGT. V lost 3 bases to trimming and J lost 0 bases, with 18 bases between them. This CDR3 has 18 amino acids. The CDR3 here is CASSEGGLSFSSYNEQFF. In nucleotides, the CDR3 is TGTGCCAGCAGTGAGGGAGGACTATCTTTTAGCTCCTACAATGAGCAGTTCTTC.

This clone was counted once. The gene calls are TRBV5-1 and TRBJ2-7; 7 bases are shared with TRBD1. The V and J ends lost 3 bases and 4 bases, in that order; junction bases with no gene match: 13. CDR3 length: 16 amino acids. The germline CDR1 and CDR2 sequences are SGHRS and YFSETQ. CDR3 in amino acids: CASSSPRDSRIYEQYF. CDR3 sequence (DNA): TGCGCCAGCAGCTCACCACGGGACAGTCGAATTTACGAGCAGTACTTC.

The V call is TRBV28, the J call TRBJ2-1; 9 positions agree with TRBD2. With V trimmed by 5 bases and J by 7 bases, 18 bases remained unmatched. The CDR3 runs to 18 residues. Looked up from germline, CDR1 is MDHEN and CDR2 is SYDVKM. The CDR3 loop is CASSPRVPAGLAGNEQFF. CDR3 nucleotides: TGTGCCAGCAGTCCGAGGGTCCCCGCCGGGCTAGCGGGAAATGAGCAGTTCTTC.